This TCR beta chain was captured by sequencing in a study of blood T cell repertoires in COVID-19. Study background: There were acute and convalescent COVID-19 samples, and they came from the United States, Italy and Spain.

Profiling relied on immunoSEQ multiplex PCR, and the TCRdb table lists in-frame clones only, not all of them. The repertoire holds more than 75,000 clones, with 84% as singletons. Germline V gene lookup returns CDR1 MNHNS and CDR2 SASEGT. Trimming pared 1 base from V and 6 bases from J, leaving 15 bases between. The CDR3 covers 15 residues. This receptor was taken from a human donor in a cohort sampled during active COVID-19. Sample: peripheral blood. The chain employs TRBV6-1 and TRBJ1-2; tentatively, D is TRBD1 (6 bases). CDR3 region: CASSEGGTGSNGYTF. CDR3 nucleotides: TGTGCCAGCAGTGAAGGGGGAACAGGGTCAAATGGCTACACCTTC.